One sample yielded the 18 T cell receptor beta chains listed below, sequenced in a study of T cell changes during pregnancy in multiple sclerosis (dated by TCRdb to the late 2010s). Library preparation employed the immunoSEQ multiplex PCR assay. TCRdb re-hosts the immuneACCESS table, in-frame sequences only. Its copies lack some clones; in the studies checked, an unresolved V gene accounts for under half of them, and the cause for the rest is not known. Counted in this sample were 48,000 or so clones; around 92% of them appeared once. Of the sample, 0.91% is held by the ten largest clones. Sample: CD4+ T cells from peripheral blood mononuclear cells, taken in the second trimester of pregnancy. Receptor source: a female donor in good health, enrolled as a control in a pregnancy study.

The V and J genes are TRBV18 and TRBJ2-2; no firm D call. Germline CDR1 is KGHSH and CDR2 is LQKENI. Trimming took off 2 bases at V and 7 bases at J, with 14 bases between the two ends. CDR3 size: 15 residues. CDR3 DNA sequence: TGTGCCAGCTCACCAGCCCTAGGCCAGTTCGGGGAGCTGTTTTTT. Translated, it gives CASSPALGQFGELFF.

This clone was detected a few times. This chain connects TRBV10-1 to TRBJ1-6; unclear D gene. This CDR3 comprises 13 residues. Trimming pared 6 bases from V and 3 bases from J, leaving 6 bases between. In germline, CDR1 is WNHNN, CDR2 SYGVQD (reference sequence). The CDR3 DNA reads TGCGCCAGCAGGCAGGACTATAATTCACCCCTCCACTTT. Translation gives CASRQDYNSPLHF.

The rearrangement uses TRBV5-6 and TRBJ2-7; TRBD1 agrees at 8 bases. V shed 2 bases and J 3 bases; nucleotides not matched to a gene: 7. CDR1 is SGHDT and CDR2 is YYEEEE in the germline V gene. The CDR3 is made up of 15 amino acids. This CDR3 reads CASSFPRTGFYEQYF. The CDR3 region has the DNA TGTGCCAGCAGCTTTCCCCGGACAGGGTTCTACGAGCAGTACTTC.

This clone showed up just a few times. The rearrangement links TRBV9 to TRBJ2-2, with a weak D call TRBD2 (5 bases). Germline V gene sequence: CDR1 SGDLS, CDR2 YYNGEE. The CDR3 loop spans 17 amino acids. V gave up 0 bases and J gave up 4 bases, with 16 bases separating them. In DNA form, the CDR3 reads TGTGCCAGCAGCGTAGCGGTGTCGACCCGGGGCACCGGGGAGCTGTTTTTT. Translating it yields CASSVAVSTRGTGELFF. The full variable domain, with the rest looked up from reference TRBV9 and TRBJ2-2, is DSGVTQTPKHLITATGQRVTLRCSPRSGDLSVYWYQQSLDQGLQFLIQYYNGEERAKGNILERFSAQQFPDLHSELNLSSLELGDSALYFCASSVAVSTRGTGELFFGEGSRLTVL.

The chain links TRBV19 to TRBJ1-2; D not resolved. This CDR3 contains 14 residues. The germline V and J ends were trimmed by 6 bases and 4 bases, with 15 bases remaining between them. Germline CDR1 and CDR2: LNHDA and SQIVND (reference sequence). The CDR3 DNA follows: TGTGCCAGTAGAGAGGCAGCCTATTTCTATGGCTACACCTTC. Its protein product is CASREAAYFYGYTF.

A remark on this clone: Different DNA sequences within this sample yield the same CDR3. This chain uses TRBV15 with TRBJ1-5, with D possibly being TRBD1 (6 bases). The CDR3 totals 15 residues. V shed 0 bases and J shed 7 bases, with 13 bases lying between them. Germline CDR1 is LNHNV and CDR2 is YYDKDF (reference sequence). CDR3 DNA sequence: TGTGCCACCAGCAGAGATTTGAGGGGGGGACAGCCCCAGCATTTT. Translating it yields CATSRDLRGGQPQHF.

The rearrangement uses TRBV28 and TRBJ2-1; 13 nucleotides align to TRBD2. The CDR3 has 17 amino acids. Germline V gene sequence: CDR1 MDHEN, CDR2 SYDVKM. The trim removed 0 bases at V and 9 bases at J, leaving 8 bases unmatched. The CDR3 DNA reads TGTGCCAGCAGTTTATGGATACTAGCGGGAGGGCCTGGTGAGCAGTTCTTC. It yields the protein CASSLWILAGGPGEQFF.

This chain links TRBV10-3 with TRBJ2-2; 7 nucleotides agree with TRBD1. The CDR3 extends over 17 amino acids. Losses at the gene ends were 7 bases for V and 2 bases for J; bases not matched to a gene: 13. Germline V gene sequence: CDR1 ENHRY, CDR2 SYGVKD. The CDR3 region has the DNA TGTGCCATCAACTCATCACCCACAGGGGTTAACACCGGGGAGCTGTTTTTT. Translating it yields CAINSSPTGVNTGELFF.

The chain couples TRBV15 to TRBJ1-2; D gene unclear. The V gene's germline CDR1 is LNHNV and CDR2 YYDKDF (reference sequence). V was trimmed by 3 bases and J by 3 bases, leaving 11 bases between them. CDR3 size: 14 residues. The CDR3 reads CATSRDSGYYGYTF. The CDR3 DNA is TGTGCCACCAGCAGGGATTCAGGCTACTATGGCTACACCTTC.

The genes are TRBV7-8 and TRBJ2-1; 10 positions agree with TRBD1. This CDR3 has 15 residues. The germline V gene encodes CDR1 SGHVS and CDR2 FQNEAQ. The J segment lost 8 bases and the V segment lost 4 bases, leaving 8 bases of the junction unmatched. CDR3: CASSSSTGGWDEQFF. DNA for the CDR3: TGTGCCAGCAGCTCATCGACAGGGGGCTGGGATGAGCAGTTCTTC.

The chain employs TRBV18 and TRBJ2-1, with 7 bases lining up with TRBD2. CDR1 is KGHSH, CDR2 LQKENI, per germline. With V trimmed by 3 bases and J by 13 bases, 9 bases remained unmatched. The CDR3 is 13 residues long. CDR3 protein: CASSPDRDYHQFF. CDR3 DNA sequence: TGTGCCAGCTCACCCGACCGGGACTACCATCAGTTCTTC. The full variable domain, rest sourced from reference TRBV18 and TRBJ2-1, is NAGVMQNPRHLVRRRGQEARLRCSPMKGHSHVYWYRQLPEEGLKFMVYLQKENIIDESGMPKERFSAEFPKEGPSILRIQQVVRGDSAAYFCASSPDRDYHQFFGPGTRLTVL.

This clone was seen only once. This chain links TRBV11-2 with TRBJ1-2; D remains ambiguous. The CDR3 covers 13 residues. V was cut by 2 bases and J by 8 bases, with 12 bases left in between. Per germline, CDR1 SGHAT and CDR2 FQNNGV. The CDR3 protein is CASSLSRGGGYTF. CDR3 sequence (DNA): TGTGCCAGCAGCTTAAGCCGGGGAGGGGGCTACACCTTC.

The chain employs TRBV28 and TRBJ2-4; the D gene is possibly TRBD1 (5 bases). The germline V gene has CDR1 MDHEN and CDR2 SYDVKM. The V end was cut by 5 bases, the J end by 2 bases, with 19 bases between. This CDR3 is 17 amino acids long. The CDR3 region is CASSTTTPTGPKNIQYF. The CDR3 nucleotides read TGTGCCAGCAGTACTACAACCCCAACAGGTCCCAAAAACATTCAGTACTTC.

This sequence joins TRBV7-6 and TRBJ2-7; the match to TRBD2 covers 10 bases. This CDR3 comprises 15 residues. CDR1 SGHVS and CDR2 FNYEAQ come from the germline V gene. Trimming took 1 base from V and 3 from J; bases not matched to a gene: 3. The chain's CDR3 is CASSLDSGRYYEQYF. The CDR3 nucleotides read TGTGCCAGCAGCTTAGATAGCGGGAGGTACTACGAGCAGTACTTC.

The V and J genes are TRBV4-3 and TRBJ2-3; TRBD2 aligns across 12 bases. V lost 0 bases to trimming and J lost 3 bases; unmatched junction nucleotides: 4. CDR3 size: 17 residues. Germline V gene sequence: CDR1 LGHNA, CDR2 YSLEER. In nucleotides, the CDR3 is TGCGCCAGCAGCCAAGACCCTAGCGGGAGGGGTACAGATACGCAGTATTTT. Its translation is CASSQDPSGRGTDTQYF.

V and J are TRBV27 and TRBJ1-4, with 8 bases aligning to TRBD1. With V trimmed by 2 bases and J by 8 bases, 7 bases remained unmatched. From germline, CDR1 is MNHEY and CDR2 SMNVEV (reference sequence). The CDR3 sequence is 15 residues long. This CDR3 reads CASSLRGQVDEKLFF. The CDR3, as DNA: TGTGCCAGCAGTTTACGGGGACAGGTAGACGAAAAACTGTTTTTT.

The gene calls are TRBV10-3 and TRBJ2-3; maybe TRBD2 (6 bases). This CDR3 is built from 14 residues. From germline, CDR1 is ENHRY and CDR2 SYGVKD. V lost 4 bases and J lost 4, with 12 bases in between. CDR3 protein: CAISVGGAADTQYF. The CDR3 coding sequence is TGTGCCATCAGTGTGGGGGGAGCTGCAGATACGCAGTATTTT.

This chain joins TRBV19 and TRBJ1-1; D gene ambiguous. V lost 3 bases and J lost 0, with 8 bases in between. Per germline, CDR1 LNHDA and CDR2 SQIVND (reference sequence). The CDR3 has 14 residues. The CDR3 region is CASSIPGLNTEAFF. The CDR3 DNA follows: TGTGCCAGTAGTATCCCAGGTTTGAACACTGAAGCTTTCTTT.